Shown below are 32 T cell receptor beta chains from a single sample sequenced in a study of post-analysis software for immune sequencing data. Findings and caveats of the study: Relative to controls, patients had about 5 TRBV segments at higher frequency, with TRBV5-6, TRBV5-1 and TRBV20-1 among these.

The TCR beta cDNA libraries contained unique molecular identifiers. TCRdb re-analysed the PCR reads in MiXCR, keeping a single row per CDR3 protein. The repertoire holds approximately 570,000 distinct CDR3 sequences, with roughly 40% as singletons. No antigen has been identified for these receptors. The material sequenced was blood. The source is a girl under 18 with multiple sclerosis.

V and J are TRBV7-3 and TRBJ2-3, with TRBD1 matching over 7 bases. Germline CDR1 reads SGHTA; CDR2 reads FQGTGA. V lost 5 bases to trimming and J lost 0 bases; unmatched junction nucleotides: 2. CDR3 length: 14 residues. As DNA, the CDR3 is TGTGCCAGCAGCCGACAGGGAAGCACAGATACGCAGTATTTT. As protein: CASSRQGSTDTQYF.

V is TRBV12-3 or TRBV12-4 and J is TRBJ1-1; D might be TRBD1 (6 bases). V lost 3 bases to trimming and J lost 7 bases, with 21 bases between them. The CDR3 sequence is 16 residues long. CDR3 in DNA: TGTGCCAGCAGTTTCAGTTCCGACGACAGGTCCTTTGAAGCTTTCTTT. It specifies CASSFSSDDRSFEAFF.

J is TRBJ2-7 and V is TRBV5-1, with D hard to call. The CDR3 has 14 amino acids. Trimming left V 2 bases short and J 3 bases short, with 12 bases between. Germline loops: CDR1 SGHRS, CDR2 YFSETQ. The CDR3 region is CASSFISPVYEQYF. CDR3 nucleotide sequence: TGCGCCAGCAGCTTCATTTCTCCGGTCTACGAGCAGTACTTC.

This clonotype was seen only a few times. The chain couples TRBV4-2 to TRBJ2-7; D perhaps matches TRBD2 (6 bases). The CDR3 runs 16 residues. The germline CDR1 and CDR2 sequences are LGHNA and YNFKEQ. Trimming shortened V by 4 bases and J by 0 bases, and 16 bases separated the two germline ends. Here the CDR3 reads CASSPWTTQHSYEQYF. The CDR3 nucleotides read TGTGCCAGCAGCCCTTGGACTACCCAGCACTCCTACGAGCAGTACTTC.

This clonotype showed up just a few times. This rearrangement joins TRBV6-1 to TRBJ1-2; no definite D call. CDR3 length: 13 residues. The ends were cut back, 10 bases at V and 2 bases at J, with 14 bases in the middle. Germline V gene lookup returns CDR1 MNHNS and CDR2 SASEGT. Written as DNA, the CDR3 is TGTGCCACTAGCCCTTCACCCAACTATGGCTACACCTTC. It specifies CATSPSPNYGYTF.

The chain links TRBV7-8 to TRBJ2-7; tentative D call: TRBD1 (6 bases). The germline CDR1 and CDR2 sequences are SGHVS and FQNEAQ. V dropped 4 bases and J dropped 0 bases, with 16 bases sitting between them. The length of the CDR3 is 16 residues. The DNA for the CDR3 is TGTGCCAGCAGCTCGGCGACAGGCCTCAGCTCCTACGAGCAGTACTTC. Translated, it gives CASSSATGLSSYEQYF.

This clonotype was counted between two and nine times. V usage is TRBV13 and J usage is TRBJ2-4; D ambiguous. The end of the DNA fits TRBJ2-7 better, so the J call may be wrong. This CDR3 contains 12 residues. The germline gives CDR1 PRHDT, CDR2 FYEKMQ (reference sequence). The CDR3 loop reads CASSPRSREQYF. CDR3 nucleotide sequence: TGTGCCAGCAGCCCAAGGAGCCGCGAGCAGTACTTC.

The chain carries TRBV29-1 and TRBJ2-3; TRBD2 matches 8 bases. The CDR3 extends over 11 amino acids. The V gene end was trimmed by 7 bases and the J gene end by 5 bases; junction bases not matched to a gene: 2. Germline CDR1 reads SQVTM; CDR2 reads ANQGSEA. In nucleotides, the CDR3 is TGCAGCGCCGCGGGGGGAGATACGCAGTATTTT. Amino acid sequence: CSAAGGDTQYF.

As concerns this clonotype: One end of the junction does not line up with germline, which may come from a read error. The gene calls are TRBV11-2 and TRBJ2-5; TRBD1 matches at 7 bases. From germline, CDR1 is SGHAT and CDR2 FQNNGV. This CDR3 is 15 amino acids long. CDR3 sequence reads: CAGSFLGGYQETQYF. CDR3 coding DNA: TGTGCCGGCAGCTTTTTAGGGGGCTACCAAGAGACCCAGTACTTC.

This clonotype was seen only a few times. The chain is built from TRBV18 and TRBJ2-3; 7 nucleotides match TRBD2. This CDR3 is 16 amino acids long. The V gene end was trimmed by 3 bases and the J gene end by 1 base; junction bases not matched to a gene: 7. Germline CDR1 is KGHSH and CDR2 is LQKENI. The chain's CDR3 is CASSPGVAGCTDTQYF. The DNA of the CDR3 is TGTGCCAGCTCACCCGGTGTAGCGGGCTGCACAGATACGCAGTATTTT.

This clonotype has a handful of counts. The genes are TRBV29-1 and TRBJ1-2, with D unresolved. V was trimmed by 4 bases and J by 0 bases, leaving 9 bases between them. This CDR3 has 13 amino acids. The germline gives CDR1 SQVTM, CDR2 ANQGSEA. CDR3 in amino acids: CSVAREANYGYTF. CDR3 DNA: TGCAGCGTTGCAAGGGAGGCTAACTATGGCTACACCTTC.

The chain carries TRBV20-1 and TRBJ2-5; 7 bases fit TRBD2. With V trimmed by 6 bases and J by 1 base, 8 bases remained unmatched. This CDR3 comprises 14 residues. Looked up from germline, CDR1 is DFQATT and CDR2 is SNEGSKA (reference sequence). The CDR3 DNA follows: TGCAGTGCCGCAGGGAGGGGTTTCCAAGAGACCCAGTACTTC. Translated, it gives CSAAGRGFQETQYF.

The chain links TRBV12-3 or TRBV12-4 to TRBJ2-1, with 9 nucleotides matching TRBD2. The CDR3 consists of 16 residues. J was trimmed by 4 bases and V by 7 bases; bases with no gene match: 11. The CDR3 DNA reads TGTGCCAGCACCTCCACGGGACTAGCTGAATACAATGAGCAGTTCTTC. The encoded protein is CASTSTGLAEYNEQFF.

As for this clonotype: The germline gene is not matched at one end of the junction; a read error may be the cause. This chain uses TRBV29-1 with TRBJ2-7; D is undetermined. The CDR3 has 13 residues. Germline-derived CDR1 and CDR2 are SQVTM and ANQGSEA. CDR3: CSVGLGRAYGQYF. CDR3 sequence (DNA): TGCAGCGTCGGGCTAGGCCGCGCCTACGGGCAGTACTTC.

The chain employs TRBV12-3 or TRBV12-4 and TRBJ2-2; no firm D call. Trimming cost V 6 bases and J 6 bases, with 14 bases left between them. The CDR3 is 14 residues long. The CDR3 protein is CASSSHIRAGELFF. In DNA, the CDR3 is TGTGCCAGCAGCTCCCACATCCGGGCCGGGGAGCTGTTTTTT.

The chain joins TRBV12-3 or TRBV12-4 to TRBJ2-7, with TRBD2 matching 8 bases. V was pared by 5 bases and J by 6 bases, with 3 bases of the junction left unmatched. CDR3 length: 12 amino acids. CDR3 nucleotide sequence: TGTGCCAGCAGTCCCACTAGCGGCGAGCAGTACTTC. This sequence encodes CASSPTSGEQYF.

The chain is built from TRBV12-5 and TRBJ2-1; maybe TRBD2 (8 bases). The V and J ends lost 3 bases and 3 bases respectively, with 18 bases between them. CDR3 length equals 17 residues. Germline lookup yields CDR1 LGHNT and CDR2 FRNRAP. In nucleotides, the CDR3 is TGTGCTAGTGGTTTTTACGGGGGGGGGGACAGCTACAATGAGCAGTTCTTC. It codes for CASGFYGGGDSYNEQFF.

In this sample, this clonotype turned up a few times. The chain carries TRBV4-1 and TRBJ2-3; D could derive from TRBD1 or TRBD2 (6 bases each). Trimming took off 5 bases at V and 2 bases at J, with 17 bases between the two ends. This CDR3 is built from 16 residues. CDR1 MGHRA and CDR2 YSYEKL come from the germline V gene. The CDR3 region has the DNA TGCGCCAGCAGCGGAGGGGGTCTACGAATCACAGATACGCAGTATTTT. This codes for CASSGGGLRITDTQYF.

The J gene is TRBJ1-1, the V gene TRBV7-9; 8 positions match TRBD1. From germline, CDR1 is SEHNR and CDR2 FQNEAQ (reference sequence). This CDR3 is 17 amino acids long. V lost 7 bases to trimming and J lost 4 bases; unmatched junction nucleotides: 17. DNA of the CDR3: TGTGCCAGCAAAGGGACAGGTCGATTTGTCTCCGGCACTGAAGCTTTCTTT. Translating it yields CASKGTGRFVSGTEAFF.

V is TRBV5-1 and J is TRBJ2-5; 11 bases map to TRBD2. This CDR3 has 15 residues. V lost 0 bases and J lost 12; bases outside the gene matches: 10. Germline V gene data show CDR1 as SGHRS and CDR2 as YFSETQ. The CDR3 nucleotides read TGCGCCAGCAGCTTGGTAGTAGCGGGAGGGCCGATGAAGTACTTC. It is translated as CASSLVVAGGPMKYF.

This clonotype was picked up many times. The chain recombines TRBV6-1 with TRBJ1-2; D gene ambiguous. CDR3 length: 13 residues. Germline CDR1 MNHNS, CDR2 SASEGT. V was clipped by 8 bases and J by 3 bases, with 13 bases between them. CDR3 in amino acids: CASGVDGDYGYTF. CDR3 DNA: TGTGCCAGCGGTGTGGACGGGGACTATGGCTACACCTTC.

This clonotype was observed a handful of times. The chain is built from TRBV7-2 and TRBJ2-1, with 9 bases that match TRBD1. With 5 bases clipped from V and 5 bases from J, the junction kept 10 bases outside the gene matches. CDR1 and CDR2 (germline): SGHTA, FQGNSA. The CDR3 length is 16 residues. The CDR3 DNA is TGTGCCAGCAGCCCCAACAGGGGGCAACGTAACAATGAGCAGTTCTTC. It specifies CASSPNRGQRNNEQFF.

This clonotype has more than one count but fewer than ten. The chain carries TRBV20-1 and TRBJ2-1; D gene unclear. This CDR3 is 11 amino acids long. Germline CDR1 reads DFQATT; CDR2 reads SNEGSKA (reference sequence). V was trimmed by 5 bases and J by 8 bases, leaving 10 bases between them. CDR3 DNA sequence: TGCAGTGCTTACGACCGGGATGAGCAGTTCTTC. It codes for CSAYDRDEQFF.

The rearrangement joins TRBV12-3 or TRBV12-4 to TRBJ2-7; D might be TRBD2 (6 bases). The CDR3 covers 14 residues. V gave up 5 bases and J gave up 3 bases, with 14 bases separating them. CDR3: CASSLLARVYEQYF. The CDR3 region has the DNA TGTGCCAGCAGTCTTCTAGCGCGAGTCTACGAGCAGTACTTC.

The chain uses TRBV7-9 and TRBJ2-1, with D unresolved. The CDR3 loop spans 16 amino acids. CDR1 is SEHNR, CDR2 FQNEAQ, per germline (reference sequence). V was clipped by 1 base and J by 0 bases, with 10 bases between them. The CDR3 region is CASSLVIRYSYNEQFF. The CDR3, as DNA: TGTGCCAGCAGCTTAGTCATACGGTACTCCTACAATGAGCAGTTCTTC.

CDR3 nucleotides: TGCGCCAGCAGCTTGGCCGGACGGGGGGGCCATGGCTACACCTTC. This gives the protein CASSLAGRGGHGYTF. J is TRBJ1-2 and V is TRBV5-1; possible D gene TRBD1, 6 bases. This CDR3 is built from 15 residues. Trimming cost V 0 bases and J 6 bases, with 15 bases left between them. From germline, CDR1 is SGHRS and CDR2 YFSETQ.

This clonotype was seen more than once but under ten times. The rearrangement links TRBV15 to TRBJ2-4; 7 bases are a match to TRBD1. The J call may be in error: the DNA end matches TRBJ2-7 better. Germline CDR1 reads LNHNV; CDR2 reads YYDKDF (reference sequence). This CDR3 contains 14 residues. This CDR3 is CATSRDGTVGEQYF. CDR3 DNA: TGTGCCACCAGCAGAGACGGGACAGTTGGCGAGCAGTACTTC.

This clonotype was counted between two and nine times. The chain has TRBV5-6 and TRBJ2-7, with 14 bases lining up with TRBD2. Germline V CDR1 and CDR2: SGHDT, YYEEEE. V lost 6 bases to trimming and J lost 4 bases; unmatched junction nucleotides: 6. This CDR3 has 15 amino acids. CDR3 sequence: CASTFGTSGRYEQYF. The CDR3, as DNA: TGTGCCAGCACCTTTGGGACTAGCGGGAGATACGAGCAGTACTTC.

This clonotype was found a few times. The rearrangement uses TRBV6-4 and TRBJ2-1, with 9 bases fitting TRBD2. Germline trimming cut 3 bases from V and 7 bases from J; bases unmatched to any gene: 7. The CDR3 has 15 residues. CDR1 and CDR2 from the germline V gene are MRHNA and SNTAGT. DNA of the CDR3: TGTGCCAGCAGTGAAATAGCGGGGGTGAAGAATGAGCAGTTCTTC. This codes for CASSEIAGVKNEQFF.

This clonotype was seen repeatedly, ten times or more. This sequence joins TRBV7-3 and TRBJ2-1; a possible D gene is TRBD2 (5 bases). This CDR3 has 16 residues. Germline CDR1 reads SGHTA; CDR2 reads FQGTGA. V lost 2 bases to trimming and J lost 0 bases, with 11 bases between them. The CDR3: CASSLSAGNSYNEQFF. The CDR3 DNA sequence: TGTGCCAGCAGCTTATCCGCCGGGAACTCCTACAATGAGCAGTTCTTC. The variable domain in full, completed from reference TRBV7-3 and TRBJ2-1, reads GAGVSQTPSNKVTEKGKYVELRCDPISGHTALYWYRQSLGQGPEFLIYFQGTGAADDSGLPNDRFFAVRPEGSVSTLKIQRTERGDSAVYLCASSLSAGNSYNEQFFGPGTRLTVL.

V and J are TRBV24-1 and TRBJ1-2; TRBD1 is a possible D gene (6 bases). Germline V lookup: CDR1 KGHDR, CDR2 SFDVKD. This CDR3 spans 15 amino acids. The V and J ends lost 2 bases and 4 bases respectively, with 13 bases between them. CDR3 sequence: CATSDSGGSSYGYTF. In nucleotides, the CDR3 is TGTGCCACCAGTGATTCCGGGGGCTCCAGCTATGGCTACACCTTC.

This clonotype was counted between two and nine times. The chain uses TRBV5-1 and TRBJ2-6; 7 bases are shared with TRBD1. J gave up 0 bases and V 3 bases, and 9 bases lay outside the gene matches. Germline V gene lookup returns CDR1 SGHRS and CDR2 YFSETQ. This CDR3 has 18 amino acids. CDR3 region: CASSSRGGTNSGANVLTF. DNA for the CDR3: TGCGCCAGCAGCTCGCGAGGGGGCACCAACTCTGGGGCCAACGTCCTGACTTTC. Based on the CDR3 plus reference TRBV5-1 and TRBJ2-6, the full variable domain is KAGVTQTPRYLIKTRGQQVTLSCSPISGHRSVSWYQQTPGQGLQFLFEYFSETQRNKGNFPGRFSGRQFSNSRSEMNVSTLELGDSALYLCASSSRGGTNSGANVLTFGAGSRLTVL.